This T cell receptor beta chain was documented in a study of T cell repertoires in cytomegalovirus infection. Overall study: Shared public TCR beta signatures pointed to both CMV infection and a matching HLA type. Study-wide results and limits: Ex vivo responses were dominated by HLA-C-restricted CMV-specific TCR beta clonotypes. Summed frequency of shared TCR beta families picked out CMV carriers who also had the relevant HLA.

The CDR3 is 13 residues long. With regard to this clonotype: Its antigen is undetermined. A read error may account for a junction end that differs from germline.

TCRdb ran MiXCR on the reads and lists one entry per CDR3 protein. The table shows more than 350,000 distinct CDR3 sequences, with approximately 31% occurring only once. This clonotype was sampled from a human donor in good health (CMV status not recorded). Some clones in this sample may be carry-over from other donors' samples. This chain connects TRBV12-3 or TRBV12-4 to TRBJ1-5, with D possibly being TRBD1 (5 bases). The sequenced sample consisted of PBMCs. The CDR3: CASSFERRRAQRF. CDR3 DNA: TGTGCCAGCAGTTTTGAAAGGCGCAGGGCCCAGCGTTTT.